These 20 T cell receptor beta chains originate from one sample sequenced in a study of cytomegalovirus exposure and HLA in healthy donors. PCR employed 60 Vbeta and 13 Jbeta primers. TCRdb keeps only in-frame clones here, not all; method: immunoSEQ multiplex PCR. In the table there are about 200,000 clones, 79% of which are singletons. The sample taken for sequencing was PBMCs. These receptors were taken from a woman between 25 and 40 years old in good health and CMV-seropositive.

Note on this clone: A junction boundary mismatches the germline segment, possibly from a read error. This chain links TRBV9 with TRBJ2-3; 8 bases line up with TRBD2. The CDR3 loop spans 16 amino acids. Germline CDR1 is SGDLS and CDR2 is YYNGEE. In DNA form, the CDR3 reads TGTGCCAACAGCGTCTACGCGGGAGGACGGGCAGATACGCAGTATTTT. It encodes CANSVYAGGRADTQYF. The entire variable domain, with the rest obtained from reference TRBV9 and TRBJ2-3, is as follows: DSGVTQTPKHLITATGQRVTLRCSPRSGDLSVYWYQQSLDQGLQFLIQYYNGEERAKGNILERFSAQQFPDLHSELNLSSLELGDSALYFCANSVYAGGRADTQYFGPGTRLTVL.

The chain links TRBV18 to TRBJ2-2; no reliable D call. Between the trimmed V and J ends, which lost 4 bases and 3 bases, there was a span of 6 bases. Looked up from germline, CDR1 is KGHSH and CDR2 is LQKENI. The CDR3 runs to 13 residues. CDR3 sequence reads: CASSRADTGELFF. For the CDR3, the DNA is TGTGCCAGCTCACGGGCAGACACCGGGGAGCTGTTTTTT.

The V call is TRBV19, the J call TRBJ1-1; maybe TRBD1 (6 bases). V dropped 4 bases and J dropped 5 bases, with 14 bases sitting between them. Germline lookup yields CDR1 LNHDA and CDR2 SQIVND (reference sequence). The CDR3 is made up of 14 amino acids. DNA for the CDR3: TGTGCCAGTAGTACTGCTACAGGGTCAACTGAAGCTTTCTTT. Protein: CASSTATGSTEAFF. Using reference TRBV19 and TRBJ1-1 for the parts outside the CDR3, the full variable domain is DGGITQSPKYLFRKEGQNVTLSCEQNLNHDAMYWYRQDPGQGLRLIYYSQIVNDFQKGDIAEGYSVSREKKESFPLTVTSAQKNPTAFYLCASSTATGSTEAFFGQGTRLTVV.

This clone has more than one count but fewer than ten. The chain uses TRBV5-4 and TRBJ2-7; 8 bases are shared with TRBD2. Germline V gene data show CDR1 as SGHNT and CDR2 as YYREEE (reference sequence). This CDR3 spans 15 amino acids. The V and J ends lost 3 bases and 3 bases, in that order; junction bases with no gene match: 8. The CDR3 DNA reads TGTGCCAGCAGCTCCGGGACTAGATATCTCTACGAGCAGTACTTC. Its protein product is CASSSGTRYLYEQYF.

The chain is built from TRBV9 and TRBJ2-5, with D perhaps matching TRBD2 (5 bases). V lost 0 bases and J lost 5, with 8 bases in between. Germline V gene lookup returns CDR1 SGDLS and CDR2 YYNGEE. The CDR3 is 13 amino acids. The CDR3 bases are TGTGCCAGCAGCGTAGATCCGGGGGAGACCCAGTACTTC. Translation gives CASSVDPGETQYF.

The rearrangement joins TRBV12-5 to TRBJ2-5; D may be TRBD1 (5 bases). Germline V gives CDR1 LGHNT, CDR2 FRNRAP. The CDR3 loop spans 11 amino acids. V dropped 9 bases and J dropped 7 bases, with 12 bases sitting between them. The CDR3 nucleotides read TGTGCTAGCGCCATAACAGGGACCCAGTACTTC. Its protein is CASAITGTQYF.

DNA for the CDR3: TGTGCCGGCCGGACAGGGGGCACAGATACGCAGTATTTT. Translation gives CAGRTGGTDTQYF. The chain joins TRBV6-1 to TRBJ2-3; 9 nucleotides align to TRBD1. With 11 bases clipped from V and 1 base from J, the junction kept 4 bases outside the gene matches. This CDR3 spans 13 amino acids. From germline, CDR1 is MNHNS and CDR2 SASEGT.

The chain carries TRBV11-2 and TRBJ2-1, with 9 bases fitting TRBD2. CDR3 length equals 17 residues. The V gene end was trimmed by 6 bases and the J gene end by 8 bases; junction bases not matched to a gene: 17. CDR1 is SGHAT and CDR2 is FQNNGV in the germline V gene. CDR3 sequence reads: CASRRGRGLAGRDEQFF. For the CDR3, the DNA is TGTGCCAGCAGACGGGGACGGGGGCTAGCGGGACGCGATGAGCAGTTCTTC.

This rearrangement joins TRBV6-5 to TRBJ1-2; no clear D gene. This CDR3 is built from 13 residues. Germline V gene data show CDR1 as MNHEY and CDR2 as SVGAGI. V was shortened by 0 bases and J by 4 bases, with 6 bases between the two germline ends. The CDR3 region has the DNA TGTGCCAGCAGTTACTCGAGTAGCTATGGCTACACCTTC. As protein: CASSYSSSYGYTF.

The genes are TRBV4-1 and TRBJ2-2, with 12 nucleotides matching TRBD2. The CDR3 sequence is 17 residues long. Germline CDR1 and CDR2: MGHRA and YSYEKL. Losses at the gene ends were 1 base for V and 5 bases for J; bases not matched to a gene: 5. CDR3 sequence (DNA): TGCGCCAGCAGCCAAGTTCTAGCGGGGGGGCAGACCGGGGAGCTGTTTTTT. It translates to CASSQVLAGGQTGELFF.

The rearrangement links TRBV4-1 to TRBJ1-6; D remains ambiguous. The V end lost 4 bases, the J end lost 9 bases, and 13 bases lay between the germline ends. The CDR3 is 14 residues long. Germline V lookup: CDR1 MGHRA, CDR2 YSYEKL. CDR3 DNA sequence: TGCGCCAGCAGCCGAGCGGGCGGCCCTTCACCCCTCCACTTT. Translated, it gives CASSRAGGPSPLHF.

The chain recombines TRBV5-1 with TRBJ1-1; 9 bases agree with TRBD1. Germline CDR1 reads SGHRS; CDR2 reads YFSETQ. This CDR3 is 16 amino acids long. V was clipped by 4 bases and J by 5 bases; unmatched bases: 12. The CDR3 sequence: CASSPGTGMFMTEAFF. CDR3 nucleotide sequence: TGCGCCAGCAGCCCCGGGACAGGGATGTTTATGACTGAAGCTTTCTTT. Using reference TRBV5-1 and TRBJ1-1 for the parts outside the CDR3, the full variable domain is KAGVTQTPRYLIKTRGQQVTLSCSPISGHRSVSWYQQTPGQGLQFLFEYFSETQRNKGNFPGRFSGRQFSNSRSEMNVSTLELGDSALYLCASSPGTGMFMTEAFFGQGTRLTVV.

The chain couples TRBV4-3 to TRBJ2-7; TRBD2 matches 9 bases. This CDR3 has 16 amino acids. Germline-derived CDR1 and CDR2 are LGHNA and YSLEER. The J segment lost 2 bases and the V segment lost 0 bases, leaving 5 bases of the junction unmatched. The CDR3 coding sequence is TGCGCCAGCAGCCAAGAGGACCAGCGGGGGGCCTACGAGCAGTACTTC. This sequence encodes CASSQEDQRGAYEQYF.

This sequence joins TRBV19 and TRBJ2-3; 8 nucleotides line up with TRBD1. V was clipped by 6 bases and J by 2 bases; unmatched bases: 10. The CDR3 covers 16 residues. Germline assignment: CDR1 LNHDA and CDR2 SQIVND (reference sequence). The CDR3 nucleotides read TGTGCCAGTAGGACGACAGGGGTGATGCTCACAGATACGCAGTATTTT. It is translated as CASRTTGVMLTDTQYF.

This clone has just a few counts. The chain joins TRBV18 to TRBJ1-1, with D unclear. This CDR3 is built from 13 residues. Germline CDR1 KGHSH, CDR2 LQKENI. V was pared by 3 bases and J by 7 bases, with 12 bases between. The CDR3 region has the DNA TGTGCCAGCTCACCTAACACCGAATTTGAAGCTTTCTTT. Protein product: CASSPNTEFEAFF.

The CDR3, as DNA: TGCGCCAGCAGCCATTCCCCCACAGGGACTAGCTACGAGCAGTACTTC. Its protein is CASSHSPTGTSYEQYF. The V call is TRBV4-3, the J call TRBJ2-7; 8 positions match TRBD2. The V gene's germline CDR1 is LGHNA and CDR2 YSLEER. The J segment lost 3 bases and the V segment lost 3 bases, leaving 10 bases of the junction unmatched. The CDR3 runs 16 residues.

This CDR3 is CASTSMTPPDYGYTF. Written as DNA, the CDR3 is TGTGCCAGTACCAGCATGACACCTCCGGACTATGGCTACACCTTC. The V and J genes are TRBV19 and TRBJ1-2; D not certain. Trimming cost V 7 bases and J 3 bases, with 18 bases left between them. CDR3 length: 15 amino acids. Germline-derived CDR1 and CDR2 are LNHDA and SQIVND (reference sequence).

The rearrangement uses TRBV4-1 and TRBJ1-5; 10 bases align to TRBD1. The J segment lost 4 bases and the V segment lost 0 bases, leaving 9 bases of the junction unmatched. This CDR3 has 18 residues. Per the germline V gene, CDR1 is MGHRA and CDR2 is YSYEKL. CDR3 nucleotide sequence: TGCGCCAGCAGCCAAGATACCTCCGTGGGACAGGGGAATCAGCCCCAGCATTTT. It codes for CASSQDTSVGQGNQPQHF.

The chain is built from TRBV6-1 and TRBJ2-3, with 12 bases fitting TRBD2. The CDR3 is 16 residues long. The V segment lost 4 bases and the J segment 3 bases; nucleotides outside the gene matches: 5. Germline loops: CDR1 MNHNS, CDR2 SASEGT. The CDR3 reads CASSAALAGGTDTQYF. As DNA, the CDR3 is TGTGCCAGCAGTGCCGCCCTAGCGGGGGGGACAGATACGCAGTATTTT.

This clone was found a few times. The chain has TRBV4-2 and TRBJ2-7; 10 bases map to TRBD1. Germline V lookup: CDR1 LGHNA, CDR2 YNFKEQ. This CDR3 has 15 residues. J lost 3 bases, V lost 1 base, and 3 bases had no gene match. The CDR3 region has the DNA TGTGCCAGCAGCCAAGGGGACAGGGGAGACTACGAGCAGTACTTC. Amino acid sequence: CASSQGDRGDYEQYF.